This paragraph reports one T cell receptor (beta chain). As yet, its antigen is unknown. Sequencing used cDNA as its template, made by extracting RNA and reverse transcribing it. Assay: immunoSEQ multiplex PCR; the TCRdb copy retains only in-frame clones and omits some. The repertoire holds 120,000 or so clones, with roughly 66% as singletons. These data come from a study of CD8+ T cells in alopecia areata. The study's findings and limits: More clonal than normal scalp was lesional scalp, particularly alopecia totalis/universalis.

Trimming left V 0 bases short and J 10 bases short, with 16 bases between. The germline CDR1 and CDR2 sequences are MGHRA and YSYEKL. The CDR3 is 16 amino acids. The origin of this receptor is a human donor in good health. The chain employs TRBV4-1 and TRBJ1-6, with D possibly being TRBD1 (5 bases). The source material was CD4+ T cells sorted from blood. The chain's CDR3 is CASSQDLGPGQSPLHF. Here the CDR3 DNA reads TGCGCCAGCAGCCAAGATCTGGGGCCAGGGCAGTCACCCCTCCACTTT.